The 27 T cell receptor beta chains below all came from one sample that was sequenced in a study of follicular helper T cells after annual influenza vaccination. Time point of the sample: 2014-2015 season, 7 days after vaccination. TCRdb's table, derived via immunoSEQ multiplex PCR, lists solely in-frame clones and lacks some. This repertoire shows around 10,000 clones, 65% to 85% found once; its top ten account for 3.6%. This material consisted of CXCR5+ CD38- circulating T follicular helper cells from blood, taken 7 days after influenza vaccination. The subset was: circulating Tfh, non-naive CD4+CXCR5+PD-1+ (ICOS+CD38+ or ICOS-CD38-). All receptors derive from an adult who received the influenza vaccine.

The rearrangement joins TRBV2 to TRBJ1-6; a weak D match, TRBD1 (5 bases). The germline gives CDR1 SNHLY, CDR2 FYNNEI. Trimming stripped 6 bases from V and 5 bases from J, with 11 bases between. This CDR3 has 14 residues. Written as DNA, the CDR3 is TGTGCCAGCAGCGTCGGGACCAATAATTCACCCCTCCACTTT. Residues: CASSVGTNNSPLHF. Together with reference TRBV2 and TRBJ1-6, the CDR3 gives the full variable domain: EPEVTQTPSHQVTQMGQEVILRCVPISNHLYFYWYRQILGQKVEFLVSFYNNEISEKSEIFDDQFSVERPDGSNFTLKIRSTKLEDSAMYFCASSVGTNNSPLHFGNGTRLTVT.

The chain combines TRBV27 with TRBJ2-2; TRBD2 matches at 7 bases. Looked up from germline, CDR1 is MNHEY and CDR2 is SMNVEV (reference sequence). This CDR3 is built from 16 residues. Trimming cost V 7 bases and J 7 bases; bases outside gene matches: 15. The CDR3 region is CASKDLRGGRGGELFF. The CDR3 nucleotides read TGTGCCAGCAAGGACTTGCGGGGAGGGCGGGGCGGGGAGCTGTTTTTT.

This chain links TRBV10-3 with TRBJ2-7; 10 bases match TRBD2. The junction had 7 bases not matched to a gene; V was cut back by 6 bases and J by 2 bases. This CDR3 is 15 amino acids long. Per germline, CDR1 ENHRY and CDR2 SYGVKD. The CDR3 reads CAISLSGGTPYEQYF. CDR3 in DNA: TGTGCCATCAGCCTTAGCGGGGGGACACCCTACGAGCAGTACTTC.

Relative to its sample, this clone is medium-sized. The rearrangement links TRBV5-1 to TRBJ1-4, with 8 bases aligning to TRBD1. The CDR3 covers 14 residues. The trim removed 0 bases at V and 8 bases at J, leaving 3 bases unmatched. Germline values: CDR1 SGHRS, CDR2 YFSETQ. The CDR3 DNA reads as TGCGCCAGCAGCTTGGCGACAGGGGAAGAAAAACTGTTTTTT. It codes for CASSLATGEEKLFF.

The CDR3 region is CASSELATTASYEQYF. The CDR3 DNA follows: TGTGCCAGTAGTGAACTAGCCACCACGGCCTCCTACGAGCAGTACTTC. The V gene is TRBV19, the J gene TRBJ2-7; possible D gene TRBD2, 6 bases. Germline lookup yields CDR1 LNHDA and CDR2 SQIVND (reference sequence). V was trimmed by 5 bases and J by 0 bases, leaving 17 bases between them. The CDR3 loop spans 16 amino acids.

The chain is built from TRBV19 and TRBJ1-6; TRBD1 is a possible D gene (6 bases). The CDR3 is made up of 15 amino acids. Germline loops: CDR1 LNHDA, CDR2 SQIVND (reference sequence). Trimming removed 5 bases from V and 2 bases from J, with 10 bases in between. DNA of the CDR3: TGTGCCAGTAGTGTCCGACAGGCCTATAATTCACCCCTCCACTTT. This sequence encodes CASSVRQAYNSPLHF.

The CDR3 reads CASSSTGGADEQYF. The DNA for the CDR3 is TGTGCCAGCAGCTCGACAGGGGGCGCGGACGAGCAGTACTTC. This chain connects TRBV7-2 to TRBJ2-5; 10 bases fit TRBD1. The end of the DNA aligns better with TRBJ2-7, so the J call may be wrong. Germline V gene data show CDR1 as SGHTA and CDR2 as FQGNSA. The CDR3 contains 14 residues.

The V and J genes are TRBV30 and TRBJ2-7; TRBD1 might be the D (6 bases). Trimming took off 2 bases at V and 4 bases at J, with 15 bases between the two ends. This CDR3 has 14 residues. CDR1 and CDR2 (germline): GTSNPN, SVGIG (reference sequence). The CDR3 is CAWSRAGVRYEQYF. The CDR3 DNA follows: TGTGCCTGGAGTCGGGCAGGGGTGAGATACGAGCAGTACTTC.

In regard to this clone: In this CDR3 the conserved last residue, phenylalanine or tryptophan, is missing, so a read error is likely. The limits of the CDR3 on the DNA are not certain, so only TCRdb's listed CDR3 is given. The rearrangement links TRBV6-1 to TRBJ2-7; the table's D call TRBD1 went unverified against the DNA. 13 amino acids form the CDR3, both terminal residues included. Germline assignment: CDR1 MNHNS and CDR2 SASEGT. The CDR3 protein is CASSEVGNRAHVI.

V gene TRBV6-5 combines with J gene TRBJ1-1; no firm D call. Germline CDR1 MNHEY, CDR2 SVGAGI. Trimming stripped 5 bases from V and 0 bases from J, with 7 bases between. CDR3 size: 13 residues. CDR3 DNA sequence: TGTGCCAGCAGTAGTCGATTGAACACTGAAGCTTTCTTT. Its translation is CASSSRLNTEAFF.

This chain's CDR3 is CASIGPGYNSPLHF. The CDR3 DNA is TGTGCCAGTATTGGACCCGGCTATAATTCACCCCTCCACTTT. The V call is TRBV19, the J call TRBJ1-6; D uncertain. V shed 7 bases and J shed 3 bases, with 10 bases lying between them. Germline values: CDR1 LNHDA, CDR2 SQIVND (reference sequence). The CDR3 covers 14 residues.

The rearrangement uses TRBV5-4 and TRBJ2-2; D ambiguous. Germline V CDR1 and CDR2: SGHNT, YYREEE (reference sequence). Trimming cost V 2 bases and J 0 bases, with 11 bases left between them. There are 16 residues in the CDR3. CDR3 coding DNA: TGTGCCAGCAGCTTAAGCGCAGTCGCGAACACCGGGGAGCTGTTTTTT. This sequence encodes CASSLSAVANTGELFF.

This chain uses TRBV6-6 with TRBJ2-5; 8 bases fit TRBD2. J lost 4 bases, V lost 3 bases, and 7 bases had no gene match. The V gene's germline CDR1 is MNHNY and CDR2 SVGAGI (reference sequence). The CDR3 is made up of 15 amino acids. The CDR3 bases are TGTGCCAGCAGTTATTCCGGGACTAGGAGAGAGACCCAGTACTTC. Its translation: CASSYSGTRRETQYF.

The CDR3 spells CASSWGTGREEKLFF. The CDR3 DNA sequence: TGCGCCAGCAGTTGGGGGACAGGGCGAGAAGAAAAACTGTTTTTT. The V and J genes are TRBV5-1 and TRBJ1-4, with TRBD1 matching over 9 bases. CDR1 is SGHRS, CDR2 YFSETQ, per germline. V dropped 5 bases and J dropped 8; count of bases not matched to a gene: 10. The CDR3 loop spans 15 amino acids.

The chain has TRBV29-1 and TRBJ2-7, with TRBD1 matching over 9 bases. Trimming cost V 4 bases and J 0 bases; bases outside gene matches: 4. Germline values: CDR1 SQVTM, CDR2 ANQGSEA. The CDR3 consists of 14 residues. CDR3 protein: CSVAGTGNSYEQYF. CDR3 nucleotides: TGCAGCGTTGCCGGGACAGGGAACTCCTACGAGCAGTACTTC.

V gene TRBV29-1 combines with J gene TRBJ1-1; D is uncertain. Germline CDR1 SQVTM, CDR2 ANQGSEA. The CDR3 consists of 12 residues. V was shortened by 6 bases and J by 6 bases, with 14 bases between the two germline ends. CDR3 sequence (DNA): TGCAGCGTGACGACGGGGAAGCCTGAAGCTTTCTTT. It translates to CSVTTGKPEAFF.

V gene TRBV19 combines with J gene TRBJ2-1, with TRBD2 as a possible D gene (6 bases). The CDR3 runs to 17 residues. V lost 3 bases and J lost 2, with 17 bases in between. Germline V gene sequence: CDR1 LNHDA, CDR2 SQIVND (reference sequence). For the CDR3, the DNA is TGTGCCAGTAGTATCCAATTATTAGCGGAAACCTACAATGAGCAGTTCTTC. Protein product: CASSIQLLAETYNEQFF.

The J gene is TRBJ1-2, the V gene TRBV5-5; the match to TRBD1 covers 10 bases. The CDR3 consists of 16 residues. Losses at the gene ends were 4 bases for V and 6 bases for J; bases not matched to a gene: 12. Germline-derived CDR1 and CDR2 are SGHKS and YYEKEE (reference sequence). Written as DNA, the CDR3 is TGTGCCAGCAGCGTCAACGGACAGGGGGGAATCGATGGCTACACCTTC. This sequence encodes CASSVNGQGGIDGYTF.

The V gene is TRBV29-1, the J gene TRBJ2-4, with no clear D. Germline CDR1 is SQVTM and CDR2 is ANQGSEA. The CDR3 has 11 amino acids. V was trimmed by 1 base and J by 4 bases, leaving 2 bases between them. Here the CDR3 reads CSVEVKNIQYF. The CDR3 DNA is TGCAGCGTTGAAGTTAAAAACATTCAGTACTTC.

This clone has only one observation. This chain uses TRBV30 with TRBJ2-2, with 11 bases matching TRBD1. Trimming took 4 bases from V and 7 from J; bases not matched to a gene: 8. CDR3 size: 15 residues. Germline V lookup: CDR1 GTSNPN, CDR2 SVGIG (reference sequence). CDR3 bases: TGTGCCTGGACCACAGGACAGGGGGCCTACGGGGAGCTGTTTTTT. As protein: CAWTTGQGAYGELFF. Supplemented by reference TRBV30 and TRBJ2-2, the full variable domain reads SQTIHQWPATLVQPVGSPLSLECTVEGTSNPNLYWYRQAAGRGLQLLFYSVGIGQISSEVPQNLSASRPQDRQFILSSKKLLLSDSGFYLCAWTTGQGAYGELFFGEGSRLTVL.

In DNA, the CDR3 is TGCAGCGTTGAAATACAAGGGGACACTGAAGCTTTCTTT. Encoded protein: CSVEIQGDTEAFF. The chain joins TRBV29-1 to TRBJ1-1, with a weak D call TRBD1 (5 bases). CDR3 length: 13 amino acids. The V end lost 2 bases, the J end lost 3 bases, and 10 bases lay between the germline ends. Germline V CDR1 and CDR2: SQVTM, ANQGSEA.

The V and J genes are TRBV6-1 and TRBJ1-5; D gene ambiguous. Trimming took off 3 bases at V and 8 bases at J, with 8 bases between the two ends. CDR3 length: 12 residues. CDR1 MNHNS and CDR2 SASEGT come from the germline V gene. DNA of the CDR3: TGTGCCAGCAGTGACGGCGGGGAGCCCCAGCATTTT. Protein product: CASSDGGEPQHF.

This clone was observed a single time. The genes are TRBV28 and TRBJ2-1, with 14 bases aligning to TRBD2. V was clipped by 6 bases and J by 8 bases; unmatched bases: 6. Germline CDR1 is MDHEN and CDR2 is SYDVKM. The CDR3 contains 15 residues. The CDR3, as DNA: TGTGCCAGCAGCGGGACTAGCGGGGGCCGGGATGAGCAGTTCTTC. Translation gives CASSGTSGGRDEQFF.

This chain links TRBV10-3 with TRBJ1-5; the D gene is possibly TRBD1 (5 bases). The V gene lost 6 bases and the J gene lost 6 bases, with 18 bases spanning the gap. This CDR3 comprises 15 residues. Per the germline V gene, CDR1 is ENHRY and CDR2 is SYGVKD. The CDR3 is CAISREGLVGQPQHF. Here the CDR3 DNA reads TGTGCCATCAGCAGGGAGGGGCTCGTGGGTCAGCCCCAGCATTTT.

This chain joins TRBV27 and TRBJ1-1; 10 bases agree with TRBD1. The CDR3 contains 16 residues. In germline, CDR1 is MNHEY, CDR2 SMNVEV (reference sequence). Unmatched junction bases numbered 7, after V lost 0 bases and J lost 6 bases. CDR3 coding DNA: TGTGCCAGCAGTTTATCTTCGGGACAGGGGCTGGCTGAAGCTTTCTTT. Amino acid sequence: CASSLSSGQGLAEAFF.

This sequence joins TRBV19 and TRBJ1-4; 7 positions match TRBD1. The CDR3 consists of 15 residues. Germline V CDR1 and CDR2: LNHDA, SQIVND (reference sequence). V gave up 5 bases and J gave up 0 bases; unmatched junction bases: 3. DNA for the CDR3: TGTGCCAGTAGTGGACAGGCCGCAACTAATGAAAAACTGTTTTTT. Translating it yields CASSGQAATNEKLFF.

This clone was recorded only once. This sequence joins TRBV7-8 and TRBJ2-7; a possible D gene is TRBD1 (6 bases). This CDR3 is built from 13 residues. Trimming took 5 bases from V and 4 from J, leaving 12 bases between them. Germline V CDR1 and CDR2: SGHVS, FQNEAQ. CDR3 in DNA: TGTGCCAGCAGCCCAGGGGTAGCGTACGAGCAGTACTTC. It yields the protein CASSPGVAYEQYF.